This passage covers 21 T cell receptor beta chains from one sample sequenced in a study of CD8+CD57+ T cells in acquired aplastic anemia. Patients who underwent sequencing had shown CD8+CD57+ cell expansion by flow cytometry. CDR3 and TCR beta VDJ profiling relied on genomic DNA as the template. Via MiXCR, TCRdb re-called the reads, giving one row per CDR3 protein. The table lists about 260,000 distinct CDR3 sequences, about 80% of them singletons. The sequenced material came from sorted CD4+, CD8+, or CD8+CD57+ T cells (not recorded which) from PBMCs. The receptors come from a human donor with aplastic anemia.

Notes on this clonotype: The junction differs from germline at one of its ends, possibly a read error. This chain links TRBV9 with TRBJ2-1; D might be TRBD2 (5 bases). Germline V gene data show CDR1 as SGDLS and CDR2 as YYNGEE. This CDR3 has 15 residues. The CDR3 DNA reads as TGTGCCAGTAGCGTAGCCCGCGGAGCCTACAATGAGCAGTTCTTC. It translates to CASSVARGAYNEQFF.

Notes on this clonotype: Here the CDR3 omits its conserved ending phenylalanine or tryptophan, so a read error is the likely source. It is unclear where the CDR3 begins or ends on the DNA, so no DNA is shown, and the CDR3 is as TCRdb lists it. The chain recombines TRBV11-3 with TRBJ2-3; the table names TRBD1, a call not compared with the DNA. The CDR3 numbers 13 amino acids, ends counted. Germline V gene lookup returns CDR1 SGHNT and CDR2 YENEEA. The CDR3 region is CASGLDLTENTEA.

V is TRBV9 and J is TRBJ1-2; D unresolved. Trimming shortened V by 2 bases and J by 12 bases, and 23 bases separated the two germline ends. CDR3 length: 15 amino acids. The germline CDR1 and CDR2 sequences are SGDLS and YYNGEE. CDR3 sequence reads: CASSVEDYPLVSNTF. Written as DNA, the CDR3 is TGTGCCAGCAGCGTGGAGGACTATCCCCTGGTGAGCAACACCTTC.

As for this clonotype: In this CDR3 the conserved last residue, phenylalanine or tryptophan, is missing, so a read error is likely. The limits of the CDR3 on the DNA are not certain, so only TCRdb's listed CDR3 is given. The genes are TRBV2 and TRBJ2-3; TRBD1 is the table's D call, not checked against the DNA. CDR1 is SNHLY and CDR2 is FYNNEI in the germline V gene. The CDR3 comprises 14 residues, both ends counted. CDR3 region: CASRDRGRPDRRAG.

This clonotype was recorded a few times. One end of the junction varies from germline; a read error may be responsible. The chain joins TRBV7-9 to TRBJ2-3; 8 nucleotides align to TRBD2. The CDR3 length is 14 residues. Germline V gene sequence: CDR1 SEHNR, CDR2 FQNEAQ (reference sequence). The CDR3 here is CASSFERSGGREDF. In DNA form, the CDR3 reads TGTGCCAGCAGCTTTGAAAGAAGCGGGGGTAGGGAGGATTTT.

This clonotype was observed a few times. V and J are TRBV24-1 and TRBJ2-5, with 11 nucleotides matching TRBD1. CDR3 size: 16 residues. Germline V gene lookup returns CDR1 KGHDR and CDR2 SFDVKD. V was clipped by 4 bases and J by 5 bases; unmatched bases: 8. The CDR3 protein is CATSDRGQGAVETQYF. The DNA of the CDR3 is TGTGCCACCAGTGACCGAGGACAGGGGGCAGTTGAGACCCAGTACTTC.

This chain connects TRBV7-9 to TRBJ1-1; a possible D gene is TRBD1 (5 bases). Germline values: CDR1 SEHNR, CDR2 FQNEAQ (reference sequence). The CDR3 loop spans 15 amino acids. Trimming stripped 1 base from V and 10 bases from J, with 19 bases between. In nucleotides, the CDR3 is TGTGCCAGCAGCTTAGATCTGACAGCGCAGTCTGTAGCTTTCTTT. Protein product: CASSLDLTAQSVAFF.

This chain links TRBV2 with TRBJ1-1; 7 nucleotides line up with TRBD1. V trimming: 5 bases; J trimming: 1 base; junction bases outside the gene matches: 4. This CDR3 comprises 14 residues. Germline lookup yields CDR1 SNHLY and CDR2 FYNNEI. The CDR3 DNA follows: TGTGCCAGCAGTTACGGGACAGCGAACACTGAAGCTTTCTTT. Translating it yields CASSYGTANTEAFF.

This clonotype is a singleton in its sample. The rearrangement joins TRBV7-8 to TRBJ1-6; D is undetermined. Germline CDR1 and CDR2: SGHVS and FQNEAQ. Trimming removed 3 bases from V and 17 bases from J, with 23 bases in between. The CDR3 runs to 15 residues. The CDR3 reads CASSLGGGPGTHFHF. The CDR3 DNA sequence: TGTGCCAGCAGCTTGGGCGGAGGACCCGGAACCCACTTCCACTTT.

As regards this clonotype: An end of the junction differs from the germline gene, which may be a read error. The chain uses TRBV7-9 and TRBJ1-1; 7 nucleotides align to TRBD1. The CDR3 is 15 amino acids. CDR1 and CDR2 (germline): SEHNR, FQNEAQ (reference sequence). The CDR3 coding sequence is TGTGCCAGCAGCTTTACAGGGGAGGCCTACGCTCAGTACTCCTTT. Its protein product is CASSFTGEAYAQYSF.

To note about this clonotype: The DNA is omitted, as the CDR3 cannot be located on it reliably, and the CDR3 follows TCRdb's listing. The J gene is TRBJ2-6, the V gene TRBV7-3; the table names TRBD1, a call not compared with the DNA. Germline V CDR1 and CDR2: SGHTA, FQGTGA. The CDR3 comprises 16 residues, both ends counted. The CDR3 here is CAISRAGRAVRRALTF.

With respect to this clonotype: A junction end diverges from the germline sequence, so it may reflect a read error. The V call is TRBV7-9, the J call TRBJ2-1; maybe TRBD2 (7 bases). The germline CDR1 and CDR2 sequences are SEHNR and FQNEAQ (reference sequence). This CDR3 is 15 amino acids long. The CDR3 protein is CATSSDTGGLIDQFF. The DNA for the CDR3 is TGTGCCACCAGCAGCGATACCGGGGGGCTGATTGATCAGTTCTTC.

The J gene is TRBJ2-3, the V gene TRBV9; no definite D call. With 0 bases removed from V and 6 bases from J, the gap between germline ends came to 11 bases. Germline assignment: CDR1 SGDLS and CDR2 YYNGEE. CDR3 size: 14 residues. The CDR3 nucleotides are TGTGCCAGCAGCGTAGCGTCAGGTCCCGATACGCAGTATTTT. Protein product: CASSVASGPDTQYF.

This clonotype was recorded only once. One end of the junction varies from germline; a read error may be responsible. This rearrangement joins TRBV7-8 to TRBJ2-3; 7 bases match TRBD1. This CDR3 is 13 amino acids long. CDR1 and CDR2 (germline): SGHVS, FQNEAQ. This CDR3 reads CASSVGGTDATQF. The CDR3 coding sequence is TGTGCCAGCAGCGTAGGGGGCACAGACGCGACGCAGTTT.

CDR3 in DNA: TGTGCCAGCAGCCTCTGGACTCGCGGGAGAGATGCACATACGCAGTATTTT. The encoded protein is CASSLWTRGRDAHTQYF. The V gene is TRBV9, the J gene TRBJ2-3, with 7 positions matching TRBD2. This CDR3 spans 17 amino acids. V gave up 4 bases and J gave up 7 bases; unmatched junction bases: 18. Germline V lookup: CDR1 SGDLS, CDR2 YYNGEE.

As concerns this clonotype: As the CDR3 is not closed by the conserved phenylalanine or tryptophan, this likely results from a read error. The DNA is left out, because the CDR3 cannot be placed on it with certainty; the CDR3 is given as TCRdb lists it. This chain uses TRBV7-2 with TRBJ2-3. The length of the CDR3 is 13 amino acids, counting both ends. Looked up from germline, CDR1 is SGHTA and CDR2 is FQGNSA. The CDR3 is CASSLAPSDAQTS.

This clonotype occurred a few times. J is TRBJ1-1 and V is TRBV7-9, with a possible D match to TRBD1 (6 bases). V was trimmed by 3 bases and J by 4 bases, leaving 9 bases between them. The CDR3 extends over 13 amino acids. Germline-derived CDR1 and CDR2 are SEHNR and FQNEAQ (reference sequence). CDR3 nucleotides: TGTGCCAGCAGCTTTGCAGGGGTCACTGAAGCTTTCTTT. Amino acid sequence: CASSFAGVTEAFF.

This clonotype turned up a few times. The CDR3 nucleotides read TGCAGTGCTAGCCCTATACGGGAGGGTGGCTACACCTTC. Its translation: CSASPIREGGYTF. The chain has TRBV20-1 and TRBJ1-2; D unclear. The V gene's germline CDR1 is DFQATT and CDR2 SNEGSKA (reference sequence). The CDR3 consists of 13 residues. V shed 3 bases and J shed 7 bases, with 15 bases lying between them.

This clonotype qualifies as hyperexpanded (1% or more). The CDR3: CASSIASGAYNEQFF. The CDR3 DNA reads TGTGCCAGTAGTATAGCTAGCGGAGCCTACAATGAGCAGTTCTTC. The rearrangement links TRBV19 to TRBJ2-1, with TRBD2 matching 7 bases. Trimming at V came to 1 base and at J to 2 bases, leaving 2 bases not matched to a gene. The germline gives CDR1 LNHDA, CDR2 SQIVND (reference sequence). The CDR3 runs 15 residues.

Notes on this clonotype: Since no conserved phenylalanine or tryptophan closes the CDR3, a read error is the likely cause. No DNA is shown, since the ends of the CDR3 on it are uncertain; the CDR3 is the one TCRdb lists. The genes are TRBV7-8 and TRBJ1-2. Germline CDR1 SGHVS, CDR2 FQNEAQ. Both ends counted, the CDR3 spans 13 residues. CDR3 protein: CASSLAGGPDYKY.

The chain links TRBV11-3 to TRBJ2-3, with TRBD1 matching 9 bases. This CDR3 has 13 residues. With V trimmed by 8 bases and J by 6 bases, 6 bases remained unmatched. CDR1 and CDR2 (germline): SGHNT, YENEEA. The CDR3: CASGGQGNDTQYF. As DNA, the CDR3 is TGTGCCAGCGGGGGACAGGGCAACGATACGCAGTATTTT.